This passage covers 32 T cell receptor beta chains from one sample sequenced in a study of blood T cell repertoires in COVID-19. Profiling relied on immunoSEQ multiplex PCR, and the TCRdb table lists in-frame clones only, not all of them. The sample records hundreds of thousands of clones, nearly 90% being singletons. What was sequenced was PBMCs or T cells enriched from blood (not recorded which). The receptors here all came from a woman under 30 who had been exposed to COVID-19.

This clone appeared a few times. The V gene is TRBV6-6, the J gene TRBJ1-5; 7 nucleotides match TRBD1. Losses at the gene ends were 11 bases for V and 0 bases for J; bases not matched to a gene: 7. This CDR3 comprises 14 residues. Germline CDR1 and CDR2: MNHNY and SVGAGI (reference sequence). CDR3 in amino acids: CAVQQGYSNQPQHF. Here the CDR3 DNA reads TGTGCCGTCCAACAGGGGTATAGCAATCAGCCCCAGCATTTT.

The chain couples TRBV3-1 (or the pseudogene TRBV3-2) to TRBJ2-2, with 9 bases lining up with TRBD2. Looked up from germline, CDR1 is LGHDT and CDR2 is YNNKEL (reference sequence). CDR3 length equals 16 residues. With V trimmed by 4 bases and J by 2 bases, 5 bases remained unmatched. DNA for the CDR3: TGTGCCAGCAGCCCCCGACTAGCGGCAAACACCGGGGAGCTGTTTTTT. Translating it yields CASSPRLAANTGELFF.

The sample holds a few counts of this clone. The chain employs TRBV6-5 and TRBJ1-1; D unclear. The V gene lost 5 bases and the J gene lost 5 bases, with 9 bases spanning the gap. The CDR3 has 12 residues. Germline CDR1 is MNHEY and CDR2 is SVGAGI. The CDR3 region is CASSQTSTEAFF. DNA for the CDR3: TGTGCCAGCAGTCAAACGAGTACTGAAGCTTTCTTT.

This chain joins TRBV27 and TRBJ1-1; TRBD1 matches at 11 bases. Losses at the gene ends were 4 bases for V and 4 bases for J; bases not matched to a gene: 5. This CDR3 is 15 amino acids long. Germline CDR1 is MNHEY and CDR2 is SMNVEV (reference sequence). In DNA form, the CDR3 reads TGTGCCAGCAGTTCGGACAGGGGGCTTACCACTGAAGCTTTCTTT. Translating gives CASSSDRGLTTEAFF.

This clone was found once. J is TRBJ1-5 and V is TRBV5-1; TRBD1 aligns across 10 bases. Germline trimming cut 4 bases from V and 5 bases from J; bases unmatched to any gene: 3. The CDR3 covers 14 residues. Germline V gene data show CDR1 as SGHRS and CDR2 as YFSETQ. The CDR3 loop is CASSTGQGDQPQHF. The CDR3 DNA reads TGCGCCAGCAGCACCGGACAGGGGGATCAGCCCCAGCATTTT.

This clone was observed once. The genes are TRBV6-5 and TRBJ2-7; a possible D gene is TRBD2 (5 bases). V dropped 10 bases and J dropped 0 bases, with 16 bases sitting between them. CDR3 length equals 14 residues. Germline CDR1 is MNHEY and CDR2 is SVGAGI. In DNA, the CDR3 is TGTGCCACCCGAGAGGGTCCGAGCTCCTACGAGCAGTACTTC. Amino acid sequence: CATREGPSSYEQYF.

V is TRBV7-6 and J is TRBJ2-2; D gene unclear. CDR1 and CDR2 from the germline V gene are SGHVS and FNYEAQ. Trimming took 2 bases from V and 0 from J, leaving 7 bases between them. This CDR3 has 15 amino acids. The CDR3 DNA sequence: TGTGCCAGCAGCTTACCCTACTCGAACACCGGGGAGCTGTTTTTT. Protein: CASSLPYSNTGELFF.

This clone has only a few counts. The chain recombines TRBV10-1 with TRBJ2-5; TRBD1 is a possible D gene (6 bases). V lost 3 bases and J 1 base, leaving 12 bases between the germline ends. The V gene's germline CDR1 is WNHNN and CDR2 SYGVQD (reference sequence). This CDR3 contains 15 residues. CDR3 sequence: CASSDTGTGQETQYF. The CDR3 region has the DNA TGCGCCAGCAGTGATACAGGGACGGGCCAAGAGACCCAGTACTTC.

The V gene is TRBV11-3, the J gene TRBJ1-5; possibly TRBD1 for D (6 bases). V dropped 7 bases and J dropped 2 bases, with 27 bases sitting between them. Germline V gene lookup returns CDR1 SGHNT and CDR2 YENEEA. This CDR3 region has 19 residues. The CDR3 reads CASIPPGRNTHRGNQPQHF. The DNA of the CDR3 is TGTGCCAGCATACCCCCGGGACGGAATACACACAGGGGCAATCAGCCCCAGCATTTT.

The chain joins TRBV12-3 or TRBV12-4 to TRBJ2-5; 7 positions match TRBD1. The length of the CDR3 is 13 residues. Unmatched junction bases numbered 9, after V lost 7 bases and J lost 7 bases. For the CDR3, the DNA is TGTGCCAGCATCGAACAGGGGAAGGTGACCCAGTACTTC. Encoded protein: CASIEQGKVTQYF.

This chain links TRBV7-9 with TRBJ2-3; 7 nucleotides align to TRBD2. The CDR3 is made up of 19 amino acids. V shed 3 bases, J shed 0 bases, and the junction held 15 bases outside the gene matches. The germline CDR1 and CDR2 sequences are SEHNR and FQNEAQ (reference sequence). CDR3 DNA sequence: TGTGCCAGCAGCTTTGTGGGGGGGGACGGACTCCCTAGCACAGATACGCAGTATTTT. Its protein is CASSFVGGDGLPSTDTQYF.

The table lists this clone with a few counts. The junction and the germline gene differ at one end; a read error may be behind it. The chain combines TRBV7-7 with TRBJ2-2; 9 bases agree with TRBD1. Germline lookup yields CDR1 SSHAT and CDR2 FNYEAQ (reference sequence). The CDR3 has 16 residues. In DNA, the CDR3 is TGTGCTAGCAGCCCTCGACAGGGGGCGAACACCGGGGAGCTGTTTTTT. Residues: CASSPRQGANTGELFF.

The chain recombines TRBV20-1 with TRBJ2-3; 9 bases agree with TRBD2. The CDR3 is made up of 15 amino acids. Germline V lookup: CDR1 DFQATT, CDR2 SNEGSKA (reference sequence). Germline trimming cut 3 bases from V and 3 bases from J; bases unmatched to any gene: 7. The CDR3: CSASPLAGLTDTQYF. CDR3 sequence (DNA): TGCAGTGCTAGTCCCCTAGCGGGGTTGACAGATACGCAGTATTTT.

The chain uses TRBV7-9 and TRBJ2-5; no definite D call. Trimming pared 1 base from V and 5 bases from J, leaving 5 bases between. This CDR3 spans 12 amino acids. CDR1 SEHNR and CDR2 FQNEAQ come from the germline V gene (reference sequence). In nucleotides, the CDR3 is TGTGCCAGCAGCTTAGAACGGGAGACCCAGTACTTC. Amino acids: CASSLERETQYF. The variable domain in full, with the rest retrieved from reference TRBV7-9 and TRBJ2-5, is DTGVSQNPRHKITKRGQNVTFRCDPISEHNRLYWYRQTLGQGPEFLTYFQNEAQLEKSRLLSDRFSAERPKGSFSTLEIQRTEQGDSAMYLCASSLERETQYFGPGTRLLVL.

This chain links TRBV19 with TRBJ1-5; TRBD1 agrees at 11 bases. Germline trimming cut 5 bases from V and 3 bases from J; bases unmatched to any gene: 6. Germline CDR1 is LNHDA and CDR2 is SQIVND (reference sequence). This CDR3 has 16 residues. DNA for the CDR3: TGTGCCAGTAGTCTAAGGACAGGGGGCAACAATCAGCCCCAGCATTTT. Translating it yields CASSLRTGGNNQPQHF.

The chain uses TRBV3-1 (or the pseudogene TRBV3-2) and TRBJ1-2, with unresolved D. Trimming pared 0 bases from V and 5 bases from J, leaving 16 bases between. The CDR3 length is 16 residues. Per germline, CDR1 LGHDT and CDR2 YNNKEL (reference sequence). The CDR3 region is CASSQDPGAGGYGYTF. CDR3 sequence (DNA): TGTGCCAGCAGCCAAGACCCGGGTGCAGGCGGGTATGGCTACACCTTC.

V and J are TRBV4-2 and TRBJ1-1, with a weak D call TRBD1 (5 bases). The CDR3 contains 15 residues. Germline-derived CDR1 and CDR2 are LGHNA and YNFKEQ. The V and J ends lost 0 bases and 1 base respectively, with 9 bases between them. CDR3 residues: CASSQEPQGNTEAFF. As DNA, the CDR3 is TGTGCCAGCAGCCAAGAGCCCCAGGGGAACACTGAAGCTTTCTTT.

The J gene is TRBJ2-4, the V gene TRBV27; TRBD2 matches 14 bases. The junction had 11 bases not matched to a gene; V was cut back by 10 bases and J by 3 bases. Germline loops: CDR1 MNHEY, CDR2 SMNVEV (reference sequence). The CDR3 runs to 17 residues. Written as DNA, the CDR3 is TGTGCCACCGCACCGGGACTAGCGGGAGATTACAAAAACATTCAGTACTTC. This gives the protein CATAPGLAGDYKNIQYF.

This chain connects TRBV27 to TRBJ2-5; TRBD1 is a possible D gene (6 bases). Trimming stripped 5 bases from V and 3 bases from J, with 16 bases between. Germline V lookup: CDR1 MNHEY, CDR2 SMNVEV (reference sequence). CDR3 length equals 15 residues. CDR3 loop: CASSPTSDRKETQYF. The CDR3 nucleotides read TGTGCCAGCAGTCCTACCTCCGACAGGAAAGAGACCCAGTACTTC.

The chain recombines TRBV5-4 with TRBJ1-3; D might be TRBD1 (5 bases). V gave up 2 bases and J gave up 2 bases, with 8 bases separating them. The CDR3 is 14 amino acids. Looked up from germline, CDR1 is SGHNT and CDR2 is YYREEE (reference sequence). The CDR3 region is CASSLSGPGNTIYF. The CDR3 nucleotides read TGTGCCAGCAGCTTATCAGGGCCTGGAAACACCATATATTTT.

This chain connects TRBV7-8 to TRBJ1-5, with TRBD1 matching over 10 bases. The CDR3 covers 19 residues. The trim removed 1 base at V and 7 bases at J, leaving 16 bases unmatched. Germline values: CDR1 SGHVS, CDR2 FQNEAQ. The CDR3 DNA follows: TGTGCCAGCAGCTTAGGAATTCGGCGGGACAGGGGTTCCGGACAGCCCCAGCATTTT. Its protein product is CASSLGIRRDRGSGQPQHF.

The chain uses TRBV7-2 and TRBJ2-2, with D tentatively TRBD2 (6 bases). With 6 bases removed from V and 1 base from J, the gap between germline ends came to 12 bases. Germline CDR1 SGHTA, CDR2 FQGNSA. The CDR3 runs to 15 residues. In DNA, the CDR3 is TGTGCCAGCAGAGTACTAGCTATGAACACCGGGGAGCTGTTTTTT. This sequence encodes CASRVLAMNTGELFF.

The CDR3 sequence is CASIGLAANEQFF. As DNA, the CDR3 is TGTGCCAGTATAGGACTAGCGGCGAATGAGCAGTTCTTC. The rearrangement joins TRBV19 to TRBJ2-1, with TRBD2 identical over 10 bases. The germline V gene encodes CDR1 LNHDA and CDR2 SQIVND (reference sequence). CDR3 length: 13 amino acids. V lost 7 bases, J lost 7 bases, and 4 bases stayed unmatched.

This clone was recorded once. This sequence joins TRBV14 and TRBJ1-6; D is unresolved. The germline V gene encodes CDR1 SGHDN and CDR2 FVKESK. Trimming took 0 bases from V and 7 from J, leaving 7 bases between them. The CDR3 length is 14 residues. The CDR3 sequence is CASSQDLSNSPLHF. CDR3 nucleotides: TGTGCCAGCAGCCAAGATCTCTCGAATTCACCCCTCCACTTT.

The chain links TRBV4-3 to TRBJ1-4, with unresolved D. The V gene's germline CDR1 is LGHNA and CDR2 YSLEER. The V end lost 2 bases, the J end lost 12 bases, and 19 bases lay between the germline ends. The CDR3 is made up of 15 amino acids. The CDR3 nucleotides read TGCGCCAGCAGCCAATTTGCCGCAGCTCCCGGGGAACTGTTTTTT. Amino acids: CASSQFAAAPGELFF.

The gene calls are TRBV5-1 and TRBJ2-5; TRBD1 agrees at 7 bases. Trimming cost V 4 bases and J 3 bases; bases outside gene matches: 6. Germline V gives CDR1 SGHRS, CDR2 YFSETQ. This CDR3 is built from 14 residues. The CDR3 DNA reads TGCGCCAGCAGCACAGGACAGGTAAAAGAGACCCAGTACTTC. Its protein is CASSTGQVKETQYF.

The gene calls are TRBV7-9 and TRBJ2-1; 7 bases align to TRBD1. Germline CDR1 SEHNR, CDR2 FQNEAQ (reference sequence). V was pared by 4 bases and J by 5 bases, with 8 bases of the junction left unmatched. The CDR3 is 15 amino acids. As DNA, the CDR3 is TGTGCCAGCAGCTCCTCAGGGGGTATGGACAATGAGCAGTTCTTC. It translates to CASSSSGGMDNEQFF.

The chain joins TRBV19 to TRBJ2-5; perhaps TRBD1 as D (5 bases). The germline V gene has CDR1 LNHDA and CDR2 SQIVND (reference sequence). The CDR3 has 14 residues. The V gene lost 1 base and the J gene lost 5 bases, with 11 bases spanning the gap. The CDR3 DNA is TGTGCCAGTAGTATAGGGCCAGGGAAGGAGACCCAGTACTTC. Its protein product is CASSIGPGKETQYF.

The chain combines TRBV5-1 with TRBJ2-3; D gene uncertain. Trimming cost V 5 bases and J 2 bases, with 6 bases left between them. The V gene's germline CDR1 is SGHRS and CDR2 YFSETQ. CDR3 length equals 12 residues. CDR3 bases: TGCGCCAGCAGTTTCTACACAGATACGCAGTATTTT. Translated, it gives CASSFYTDTQYF.

The gene calls are TRBV9 and TRBJ2-5, with a possible D match to TRBD1 (6 bases). Germline V CDR1 and CDR2: SGDLS, YYNGEE. The V end was cut by 0 bases, the J end by 1 base, with 10 bases between. This CDR3 comprises 15 residues. The chain's CDR3 is CASSVDQGLQETQYF. The CDR3 coding sequence is TGTGCCAGCAGCGTAGACCAGGGGCTCCAAGAGACCCAGTACTTC. Variable domain in full (rest from reference TRBV9 and TRBJ2-5): DSGVTQTPKHLITATGQRVTLRCSPRSGDLSVYWYQQSLDQGLQFLIQYYNGEERAKGNILERFSAQQFPDLHSELNLSSLELGDSALYFCASSVDQGLQETQYFGPGTRLLVL.

This chain links TRBV7-2 with TRBJ2-1; weak D call: TRBD1 (5 bases). The CDR3 is made up of 14 amino acids. CDR1 is SGHTA and CDR2 is FQGNSA in the germline V gene. The V gene lost 1 base and the J gene lost 3 bases, with 7 bases spanning the gap. CDR3 nucleotide sequence: TGTGCCAGCAGCTTAGAGCAGGGCTACAATGAGCAGTTCTTC. This sequence encodes CASSLEQGYNEQFF.

The CDR3 coding sequence is TGTGCCAGCAGCGTAACAGGGCTGAATGAGCAGTTCTTC. This translates into CASSVTGLNEQFF. V is TRBV9 and J is TRBJ2-1; D perhaps matches TRBD1 (6 bases). The ends were cut back, 1 base at V and 7 bases at J, with 9 bases in the middle. Germline loops: CDR1 SGDLS, CDR2 YYNGEE. The CDR3 covers 13 residues.